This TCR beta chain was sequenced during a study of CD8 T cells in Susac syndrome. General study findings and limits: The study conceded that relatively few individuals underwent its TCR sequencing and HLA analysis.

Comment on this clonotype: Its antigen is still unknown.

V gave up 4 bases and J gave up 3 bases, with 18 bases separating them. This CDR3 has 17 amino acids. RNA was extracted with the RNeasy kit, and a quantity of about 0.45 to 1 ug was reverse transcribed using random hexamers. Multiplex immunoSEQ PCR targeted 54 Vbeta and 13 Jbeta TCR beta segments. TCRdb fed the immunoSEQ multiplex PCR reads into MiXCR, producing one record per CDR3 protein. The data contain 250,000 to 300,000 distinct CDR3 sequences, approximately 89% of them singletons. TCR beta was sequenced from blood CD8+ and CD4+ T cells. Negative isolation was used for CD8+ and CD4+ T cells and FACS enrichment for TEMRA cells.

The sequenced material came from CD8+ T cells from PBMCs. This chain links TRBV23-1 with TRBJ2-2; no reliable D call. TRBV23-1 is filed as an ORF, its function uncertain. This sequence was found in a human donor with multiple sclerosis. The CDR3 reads CASSLRKLSAHTGELFF. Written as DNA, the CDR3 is TGCGCCAGCAGTCTGAGGAAGTTGAGCGCCCACACCGGGGAGCTGTTTTTT.